This entry lists 18 T cell receptor beta chains sequenced from one sample in a study of somatic mutations in cytotoxic T cells in rheumatoid arthritis. The table came from immunoSEQ multiplex PCR; TCRdb's copy has only in-frame clones and leaves some out. The sample lists more than 15,000 clones; around 84% were seen once. Sequencing was performed on CD8+ T cells sorted from blood. The receptors shown here come from a woman aged 40 to 50 with rheumatoid arthritis.

The chain recombines TRBV4-1 with TRBJ2-1; D is possibly TRBD1 (6 bases). Looked up from germline, CDR1 is MGHRA and CDR2 is YSYEKL. Trimming shortened V by 1 base and J by 8 bases, and 15 bases separated the two germline ends. The CDR3 is made up of 15 amino acids. Here the CDR3 DNA reads TGCGCCAGCAGCCAAGGTGCACAGGGAGCGGATGAGCAGTTCTTC. Amino acid sequence: CASSQGAQGADEQFF.

This sequence joins TRBV30 and TRBJ2-2; tentatively, D is TRBD2 (6 bases). Trimming shortened V by 5 bases and J by 7 bases, and 23 bases separated the two germline ends. This CDR3 spans 16 amino acids. Germline loops: CDR1 GTSNPN, CDR2 SVGIG (reference sequence). The CDR3 sequence: CAWGERAFGGIGELFF. CDR3 nucleotides: TGTGCCTGGGGGGAGCGGGCCTTCGGGGGTATCGGGGAGCTGTTTTTT.

This chain connects TRBV15 to TRBJ2-1, with 7 positions matching TRBD1. Trimming cost V 3 bases and J 4 bases; bases outside gene matches: 6. This CDR3 comprises 15 residues. The germline gives CDR1 LNHNV, CDR2 YYDKDF (reference sequence). The CDR3 sequence is CATSSSGTVYNEQFF. The CDR3 bases are TGTGCCACCAGCAGCTCCGGGACAGTTTACAATGAGCAGTTCTTC.

This clone showed up just a few times. The V gene is TRBV27, the J gene TRBJ2-2; D perhaps matches TRBD2 (6 bases). Germline V CDR1 and CDR2: MNHEY, SMNVEV (reference sequence). This CDR3 region has 15 residues. V lost 5 bases and J lost 4, with 14 bases in between. DNA for the CDR3: TGTGCCAGCAGTCTGACTAGTTATAGCACCGGGGAGCTGTTTTTT. Its protein is CASSLTSYSTGELFF.

This chain connects TRBV19 to TRBJ1-1, with no clear D. This CDR3 spans 11 amino acids. Germline-derived CDR1 and CDR2 are LNHDA and SQIVND (reference sequence). Trimming pared 8 bases from V and 9 bases from J, leaving 13 bases between. In DNA, the CDR3 is TGTGCCAGTGGTTTATCAGTGAAAGCTTTCTTT. It specifies CASGLSVKAFF.

V is TRBV7-6 and J is TRBJ2-6; a weak D match, TRBD2 (6 bases). The germline V gene has CDR1 SGHVS and CDR2 FNYEAQ. Trimming pared 4 bases from V and 2 bases from J, leaving 12 bases between. The CDR3 is 16 amino acids. CDR3 in DNA: TGTGCCAGCAGCTCCTGGGGGGTACCTGGGGCCAACGTCCTGACTTTC. It specifies CASSSWGVPGANVLTF.

This clone was seen more than once but under ten times. V and J are TRBV7-6 and TRBJ2-7; D might be TRBD2 (5 bases). Per the germline V gene, CDR1 is SGHVS and CDR2 is FNYEAQ. The CDR3 totals 15 residues. Trimming pared 5 bases from V and 5 bases from J, leaving 19 bases between. The CDR3 nucleotides read TGTGCCAGCAGCCAAGGGCTAGCAAGTATCGACGAGCAGTACTTC. It translates to CASSQGLASIDEQYF.

V usage is TRBV4-1 and J usage is TRBJ2-7; perhaps TRBD2 as D (6 bases). Trimming cost V 8 bases and J 6 bases, with 17 bases left between them. Germline CDR1 is MGHRA and CDR2 is YSYEKL. This CDR3 region has 13 residues. The CDR3 loop is CASLGATRGEQYF. The CDR3 DNA sequence: TGCGCCAGCCTCGGGGCGACGCGGGGCGAGCAGTACTTC.

V and J are TRBV30 and TRBJ1-1, with D unclear. The germline V gene encodes CDR1 GTSNPN and CDR2 SVGIG (reference sequence). Trimming pared 2 bases from V and 0 bases from J, leaving 4 bases between. This CDR3 is built from 12 residues. The CDR3 nucleotides are TGTGCCTGGAGTTCCATGAACACTGAAGCTTTCTTT. Protein: CAWSSMNTEAFF.

Only a few counts were recorded for this clone. The CDR3 loop reads CASSPKVGLRVEEQYF. The CDR3 coding sequence is TGTGCCAGCAGCCCGAAAGTGGGACTCCGTGTGGAGGAGCAGTACTTC. The V and J genes are TRBV28 and TRBJ2-7, with a possible D match to TRBD2 (6 bases). The length of the CDR3 is 16 residues. V was shortened by 6 bases and J by 7 bases, with 25 bases between the two germline ends. Germline CDR1 MDHEN, CDR2 SYDVKM.

The chain recombines TRBV1 with TRBJ2-3; whether TRBD2, the table's D call, matches the DNA was not checked. TRBV1 is annotated as a pseudogene. The CDR3 loop spans 18 amino acids. In nucleotides, the CDR3 is TGCACCAGCAGCCAAGGGGCTAGCGGGACCGAGTCTTCAGATACGCAGTATTTT. Encoded protein: CTSSQGASGTESSDTQYF.

In this sample, this clone turned up once. The chain recombines TRBV2 with TRBJ1-1; D remains ambiguous. CDR1 and CDR2 (germline): SNHLY, FYNNEI. V gave up 0 bases and J gave up 1 base, with 9 bases separating them. The CDR3 is made up of 15 amino acids. CDR3 sequence reads: CASSEAARRNTEAFF. The CDR3 region has the DNA TGTGCCAGCAGTGAAGCGGCCCGGAGGAACACTGAAGCTTTCTTT.

V usage is TRBV5-1 and J usage is TRBJ2-1; 11 positions agree with TRBD2. This CDR3 contains 16 residues. V dropped 8 bases and J dropped 7; count of bases not matched to a gene: 14. Germline values: CDR1 SGHRS, CDR2 YFSETQ. DNA for the CDR3: TGCGCCAGTTCCCCGGTTGGGCTAGCGGGAGGAAATGAGCAGTTCTTC. Translated: CASSPVGLAGGNEQFF.

The V and J genes are TRBV7-6 and TRBJ1-1; 8 bases align to TRBD1. Losses at the gene ends were 6 bases for V and 5 bases for J; bases not matched to a gene: 11. The CDR3 is 15 residues long. Germline V gene data show CDR1 as SGHVS and CDR2 as FNYEAQ. CDR3 sequence reads: CASSKGAGGETEAFF. DNA of the CDR3: TGTGCCAGCAGTAAAGGGGCAGGGGGCGAGACTGAAGCTTTCTTT.

This clone was found once. The rearrangement links TRBV11-2 to TRBJ1-1; weak D call: TRBD1 (5 bases). The germline CDR1 and CDR2 sequences are SGHAT and FQNNGV. Trimming cost V 6 bases and J 10 bases, with 18 bases left between them. This CDR3 is 13 amino acids long. Here the CDR3 reads CASSPPLGPRAFF. As DNA, the CDR3 is TGTGCCAGCAGTCCCCCCTTGGGGCCTAGAGCTTTCTTT.

The chain joins TRBV7-9 to TRBJ1-2, with 9 bases identical to TRBD1. CDR1 and CDR2 (germline): SEHNR, FQNEAQ (reference sequence). The ends lost 4 bases at V and 8 bases at J; junction bases unmatched: 17. The CDR3 extends over 17 amino acids. CDR3 in amino acids: CASSYFITGTGFPGYTF. DNA of the CDR3: TGTGCCAGCAGCTATTTTATCACCGGGACAGGGTTCCCCGGCTACACCTTC.

This chain joins TRBV27 and TRBJ2-7, with TRBD2 identical over 9 bases. CDR1 is MNHEY, CDR2 SMNVEV, per germline (reference sequence). The CDR3 consists of 16 residues. After removal of 5 bases from V and 4 bases from J, the junction contained 12 bases not matched to a gene. The CDR3 DNA sequence: TGTGCCAGCAGTCCGGAAGTCGCTAGCGGGATATACGAGCAGTACTTC. Protein product: CASSPEVASGIYEQYF.

The rearrangement joins TRBV29-1 to TRBJ2-2; 13 bases align to TRBD2. Germline V gene lookup returns CDR1 SQVTM and CDR2 ANQGSEA. V was clipped by 5 bases and J by 7 bases; unmatched bases: 10. The length of the CDR3 is 16 residues. CDR3 amino acids: CSVWTSGSSKSGELFF. The CDR3, as DNA: TGCAGCGTTTGGACTAGCGGGAGTTCTAAGAGCGGGGAGCTGTTTTTT.